Listed below are T cell receptor beta chains from one sample, sequenced in a study of blood T cell repertoires in COVID-19. Method: immunoSEQ multiplex PCR; TCRdb's copy keeps in-frame clones and lacks some. The table has under 200,000 clones, less than 85% seen once. The sequenced sample was PBMCs or T cells enriched from blood (not recorded which). The receptors derive from a woman aged 55-70 years with acute COVID-19. Both conserved end residues are part of each CDR3. A D gene is named only where the DNA matches it firmly. The size field is filled for only some rows; it gives once, few, many or a size class.

>TRBV4-3|-|-|TRBJ1-1
TGCGCCAGCAGCCTAGGAACGGTGGGCGTAGAAGCTTTCTTT
CASSLGTVGVEAFF
>TRBV9|-|TRBD1|TRBJ2-7
TGTGCCAGCAGCGTAGGAGGGACAGGCTACGAGCAGTACTTC
CASSVGGTGYEQYF
>TRBV6-5|-|-|TRBJ1-5
TGTGCCAGCAGTCGAGAACGCGGGCACAATCAGCCCCAGCATTTT
CASSRERGHNQPQHF
>TRBV19|-|TRBD1|TRBJ1-3
TGTGCCAGTAGTTCCTGGGACAGAGGGAACACCATATATTTT
CASSSWDRGNTIYF
>TRBV6-2/TRBV6-3|-|TRBD1|TRBJ1-1
TGTGCCAGCAGTAAAACCGGGACAGGGGGCCTAAACACTGAAGCTTTCTTT
CASSKTGTGGLNTEAFF
>TRBV5-4|-|-|TRBJ2-3
TGTGCCAGCAGCTTGGCTATTGGGCCAGTCAGCACAGATACGCAGTATTTT
CASSLAIGPVSTDTQYF
>TRBV2|-|-|TRBJ1-3
TGTGCCAGCAGTGAAGCCAGGACAGTCCGCTCTGGAAACACCATATATTTT
CASSEARTVRSGNTIYF
>TRBV4-3|few|TRBD2|TRBJ2-1
TGCGCCAGCAGCCAACCGGGACTAGCGGGGCGGAATGAGCAGTTCTTC
CASSQPGLAGRNEQFF
>TRBV7-9|-|-|TRBJ1-1
TGTGCCAGCAGCTTTACCCAGGGTGGGTTGTACACTGAAGCTTTCTTT
CASSFTQGGLYTEAFF
>TRBV12-3/TRBV12-4|-|-|TRBJ1-2
TGTGCCAGCACTAAATCTAACTATGGCTACACCTTC
CASTKSNYGYTF
>TRBV10-3|once|TRBD2|TRBJ2-1
TGTGCCATCAGTGGAGAGCTAGCGGGAGGGCCGGGAAATGAGCAGTTCTTC
CAISGELAGGPGNEQFF
>TRBV21-1|-|-|TRBJ2-3
TGTGCCAGCAGCAAGAAGGGGGTCGCGCGTAGAAGCACAGATACGCAGTATTTT
CASSKKGVARRSTDTQYF
>TRBV27|-|TRBD1|TRBJ1-6
TGTGCCAGCAGTTTAAACAGGGGGCGAAATTCACCCCTCCACTTT
CASSLNRGRNSPLHF
>TRBV3-1/TRBV3-2|-|-|TRBJ1-2
TGTGCCAGCAGCCAAGATAGAGGCTATGGCTACACCTTC
CASSQDRGYGYTF
>TRBV10-3|-|TRBD1|TRBJ1-2
TGTGCCATCAGACCTGACAGGGAGGACTATGGCTACACCTTC
CAIRPDREDYGYTF
>TRBV4-1|-|-|TRBJ1-6
TGCGCCAGCAGCCAAGGAGATTCACCCCTCCACTTT
CASSQGDSPLHF
>TRBV28|-|TRBD2|TRBJ2-3
TGTGCCAGCAGTTCCTGGGAGCGGGGGCCCCGTAGTACGCAGTATTTT
CASSSWERGPRSTQYF
>TRBV2|-|-|TRBJ1-1
TGTGCCAGCATGGGCGTGGGTTACACTGAAGCTTTCTTT
CASMGVGYTEAFF
>TRBV7-6|-|TRBD1|TRBJ1-1
TGTGCCAGCAGCACCAGGGGGCAGGCTGAAGCTTTCTTT
CASSTRGQAEAFF
>TRBV4-2|-|-|TRBJ2-1
TGTGCCAGCAGCGCCTTCGGCGGGGCGGAGAATGAGCAGTTCTTC
CASSAFGGAENEQFF
>TRBV5-1|-|-|TRBJ2-3
TGCGCCAGCAGCTCGGAAGGAGGAGATACGCAGTATTTT
CASSSEGGDTQYF
>TRBV30|few|TRBD1|TRBJ1-2
TGTGCCTGGAGTGGACAGGGCGAAAGCTACACCTTC
CAWSGQGESYTF
>TRBV10-2|-|-|TRBJ1-5
TGCGCCAGCAGCGGGGGGGATCAGCCCCAGCATTTT
CASSGGDQPQHF
>TRBV9|few|-|TRBJ2-2
TGTGCCAGCAGAGTACAGGGTGCTACCGGGGAGCTGTTTTTT
CASRVQGATGELFF
>TRBV6-5|-|TRBD2|TRBJ2-3
TGTGCCAGCAGATCATCGACAGCGGGGACAGATACGCAGTATTTT
CASRSSTAGTDTQYF
>TRBV4-3|-|TRBD1|TRBJ2-1
TGCGCCAGCAGCCAAGATTGGGGACAGGGCGGCAATGAGCAGTTCTTC
CASSQDWGQGGNEQFF
>TRBV4-3|-|-|TRBJ1-4
TGCGCCAGCAGCCGAAAAACCCCAGGGCTTGCAACTAATGAAAAACTGTTTTTT
CASSRKTPGLATNEKLFF
>TRBV10-3|-|TRBD2|TRBJ2-2
TGTGCCATCAGTGAGCGCGGGACTAGCGGGGAGCTGTTTTTT
CAISERGTSGELFF
>TRBV9|-|TRBD2|TRBJ2-2
TGTGCCAGCAGCACAATAGCGGGAGTCCCCCCCGGGGAGCTGTTTTTT
CASSTIAGVPPGELFF
>TRBV4-2|-|TRBD2|TRBJ2-7
TGTGCCAGCAGCCAAGAGGGATCTAGCGGGAGTACCCACGAGCAGTACTTC
CASSQEGSSGSTHEQYF
>TRBV7-9|-|-|TRBJ1-2
TGTGCCAGCAGGATAGACAGGGGCTACACCTTC
CASRIDRGYTF
>TRBV30|-|TRBD1|TRBJ1-2
TGTGCCTGGAGACCCTTTGGGACAGTCGGCTACACCTTC
CAWRPFGTVGYTF
>TRBV28|-|-|TRBJ1-6
TGTGCCAGCAATGAGGGGGGGAATTCACCCCTCCACTTT
CASNEGGNSPLHF
>TRBV7-2|-|-|TRBJ1-2
TGTGCCAGCAGTTCGACAGTGGGGGCCGTTGGCTACACCTTC
CASSSTVGAVGYTF
>TRBV5-6|few|-|TRBJ2-5
TGTGCCAGCAGCTTGGCGCCGGGGTTGACGCTATTTTGGACCCAGTACTTC
CASSLAPGLTLFWTQYF